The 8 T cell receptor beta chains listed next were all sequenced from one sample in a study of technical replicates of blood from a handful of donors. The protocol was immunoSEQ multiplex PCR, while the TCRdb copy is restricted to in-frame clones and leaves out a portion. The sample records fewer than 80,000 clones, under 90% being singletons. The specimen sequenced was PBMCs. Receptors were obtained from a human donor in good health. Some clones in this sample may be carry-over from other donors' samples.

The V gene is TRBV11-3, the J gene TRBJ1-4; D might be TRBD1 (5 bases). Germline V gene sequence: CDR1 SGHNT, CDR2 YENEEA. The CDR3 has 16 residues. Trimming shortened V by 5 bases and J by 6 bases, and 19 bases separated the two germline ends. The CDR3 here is CASSLGTAEGDEKLFF. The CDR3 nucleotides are TGTGCCAGCAGCCTGGGGACCGCGGAGGGTGATGAAAAACTGTTTTTT.

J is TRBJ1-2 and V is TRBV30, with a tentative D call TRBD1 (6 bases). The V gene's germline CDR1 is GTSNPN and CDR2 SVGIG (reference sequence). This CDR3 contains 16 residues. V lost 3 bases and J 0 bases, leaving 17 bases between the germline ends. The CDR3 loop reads CAWSVRQAVSNYGYTF. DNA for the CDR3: TGTGCCTGGAGCGTACGACAGGCCGTTTCTAACTATGGCTACACCTTC.

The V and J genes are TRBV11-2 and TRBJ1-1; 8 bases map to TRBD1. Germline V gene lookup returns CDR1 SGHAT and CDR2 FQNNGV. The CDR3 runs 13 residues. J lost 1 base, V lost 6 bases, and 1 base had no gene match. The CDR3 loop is CASSGQGNTEAFF. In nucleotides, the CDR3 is TGTGCCAGCAGTGGACAGGGGAACACTGAAGCTTTCTTT.

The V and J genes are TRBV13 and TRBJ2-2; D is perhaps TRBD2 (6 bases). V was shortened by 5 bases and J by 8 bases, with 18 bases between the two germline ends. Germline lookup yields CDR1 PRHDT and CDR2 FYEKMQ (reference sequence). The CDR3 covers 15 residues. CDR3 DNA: TGTGCCAGCAGCGACGGGCTAGCGCCCACAGGGGAGCTGTTTTTT. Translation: CASSDGLAPTGELFF.

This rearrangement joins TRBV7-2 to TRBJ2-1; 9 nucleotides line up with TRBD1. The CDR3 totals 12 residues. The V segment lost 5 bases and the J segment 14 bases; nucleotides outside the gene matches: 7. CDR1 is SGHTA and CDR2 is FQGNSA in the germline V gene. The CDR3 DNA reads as TGTGCCAGCAGCCTAGGGACAGGGACCGAGTTCTTC. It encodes CASSLGTGTEFF.

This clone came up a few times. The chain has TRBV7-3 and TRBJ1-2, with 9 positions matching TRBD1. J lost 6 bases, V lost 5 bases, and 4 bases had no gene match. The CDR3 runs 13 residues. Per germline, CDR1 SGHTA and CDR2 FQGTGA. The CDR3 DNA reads TGTGCCAGCAGCCCACAGGGGGCCGATGGCTACACCTTC. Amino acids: CASSPQGADGYTF.

For the CDR3, the DNA is TGCGCCAGCAGCCAAGGGGTGAGGACCGGGAGCCAAGATTACGAGCAGTACTTC. It encodes CASSQGVRTGSQDYEQYF. The rearrangement joins TRBV4-3 to TRBJ2-7; perhaps TRBD2 as D (6 bases). The germline gives CDR1 LGHNA, CDR2 YSLEER. This CDR3 region has 18 residues. Deletions cut 1 base from V and 4 bases from J, with 23 bases between.

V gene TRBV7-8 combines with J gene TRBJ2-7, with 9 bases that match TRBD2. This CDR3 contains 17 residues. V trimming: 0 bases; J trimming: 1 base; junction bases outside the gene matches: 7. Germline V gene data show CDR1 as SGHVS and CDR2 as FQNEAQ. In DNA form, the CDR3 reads TGTGCCAGCAGCTTAGCTAAACTAGCGGGCTATTCCTACGAGCAGTACTTC. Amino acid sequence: CASSLAKLAGYSYEQYF.